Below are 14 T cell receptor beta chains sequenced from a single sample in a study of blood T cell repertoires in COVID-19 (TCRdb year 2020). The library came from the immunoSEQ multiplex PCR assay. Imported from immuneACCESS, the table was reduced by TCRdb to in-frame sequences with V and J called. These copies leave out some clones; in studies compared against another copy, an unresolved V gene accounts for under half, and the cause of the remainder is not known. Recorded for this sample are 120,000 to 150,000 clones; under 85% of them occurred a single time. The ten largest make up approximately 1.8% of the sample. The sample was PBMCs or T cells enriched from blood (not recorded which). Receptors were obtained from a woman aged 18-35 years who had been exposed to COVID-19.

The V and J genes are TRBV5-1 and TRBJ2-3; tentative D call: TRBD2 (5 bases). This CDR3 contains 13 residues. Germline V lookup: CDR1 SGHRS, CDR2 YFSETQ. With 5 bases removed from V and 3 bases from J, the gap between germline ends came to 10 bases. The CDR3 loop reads CASRRDWTDTQYF. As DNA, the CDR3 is TGCGCCAGCAGACGGGATTGGACAGATACGCAGTATTTT.

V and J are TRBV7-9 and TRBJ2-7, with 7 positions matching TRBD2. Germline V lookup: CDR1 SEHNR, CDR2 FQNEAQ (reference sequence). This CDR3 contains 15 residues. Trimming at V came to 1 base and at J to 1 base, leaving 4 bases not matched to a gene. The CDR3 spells CASSLVGGRSYEQYF. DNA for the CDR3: TGTGCCAGCAGCTTAGTCGGGGGGAGGTCCTACGAGCAGTACTTC. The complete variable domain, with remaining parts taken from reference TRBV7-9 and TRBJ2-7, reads DTGVSQNPRHKITKRGQNVTFRCDPISEHNRLYWYRQTLGQGPEFLTYFQNEAQLEKSRLLSDRFSAERPKGSFSTLEIQRTEQGDSAMYLCASSLVGGRSYEQYFGPGTRLTVT.

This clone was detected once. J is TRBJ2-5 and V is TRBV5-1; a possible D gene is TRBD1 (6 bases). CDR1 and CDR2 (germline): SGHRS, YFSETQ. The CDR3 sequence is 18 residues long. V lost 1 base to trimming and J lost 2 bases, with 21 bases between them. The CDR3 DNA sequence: TGCGCCAGCAGCTTGTTTTACCGGACGCCGGGACAACAAGAGACCCAGTACTTC. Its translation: CASSLFYRTPGQQETQYF.

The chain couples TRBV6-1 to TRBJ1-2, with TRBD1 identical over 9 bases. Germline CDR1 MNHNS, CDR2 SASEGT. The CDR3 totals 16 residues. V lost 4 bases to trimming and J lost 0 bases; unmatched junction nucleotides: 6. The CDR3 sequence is CASSVSGTGTNYGYTF. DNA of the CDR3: TGTGCCAGCAGTGTATCCGGGACAGGGACTAACTATGGCTACACCTTC.

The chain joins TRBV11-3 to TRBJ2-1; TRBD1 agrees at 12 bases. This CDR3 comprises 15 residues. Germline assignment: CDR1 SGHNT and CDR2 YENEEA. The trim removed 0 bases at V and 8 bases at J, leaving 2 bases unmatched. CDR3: CASSLEGTGGYEQFF. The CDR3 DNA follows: TGTGCCAGCAGCTTAGAAGGGACAGGGGGCTATGAGCAGTTCTTC.

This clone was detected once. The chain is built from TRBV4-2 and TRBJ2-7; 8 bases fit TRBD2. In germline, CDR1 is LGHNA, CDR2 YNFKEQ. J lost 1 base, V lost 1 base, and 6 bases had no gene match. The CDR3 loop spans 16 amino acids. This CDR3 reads CASSQVAAGESYEQYF. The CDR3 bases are TGTGCCAGCAGCCAAGTCGCAGCGGGAGAGTCCTACGAGCAGTACTTC.

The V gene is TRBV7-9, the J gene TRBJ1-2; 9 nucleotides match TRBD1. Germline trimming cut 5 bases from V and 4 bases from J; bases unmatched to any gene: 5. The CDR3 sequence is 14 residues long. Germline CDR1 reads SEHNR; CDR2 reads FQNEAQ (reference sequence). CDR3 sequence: CASSTGQGSYGYTF. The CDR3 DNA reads TGTGCCAGCAGCACGGGACAGGGTAGCTATGGCTACACCTTC.

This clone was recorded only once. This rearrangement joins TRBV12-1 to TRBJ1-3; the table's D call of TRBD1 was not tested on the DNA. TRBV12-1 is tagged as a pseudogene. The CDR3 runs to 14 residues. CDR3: CARGKGQVGVTIYF. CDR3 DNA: TGTGCCAGAGGAAAGGGACAGGTAGGTGTTACCATATATTTT.

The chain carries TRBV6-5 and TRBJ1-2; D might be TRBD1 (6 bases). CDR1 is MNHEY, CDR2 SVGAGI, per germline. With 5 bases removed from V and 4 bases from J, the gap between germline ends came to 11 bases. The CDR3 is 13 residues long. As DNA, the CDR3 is TGTGCCAGCAGTCGGGGGGCATTCTATGGCTACACCTTC. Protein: CASSRGAFYGYTF.

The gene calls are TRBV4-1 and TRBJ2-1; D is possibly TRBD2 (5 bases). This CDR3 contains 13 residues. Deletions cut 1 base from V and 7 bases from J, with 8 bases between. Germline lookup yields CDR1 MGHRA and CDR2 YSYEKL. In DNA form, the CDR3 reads TGCGCCAGCAGCCAAGTTAGAGGGAATGAGCAGTTCTTC. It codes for CASSQVRGNEQFF.

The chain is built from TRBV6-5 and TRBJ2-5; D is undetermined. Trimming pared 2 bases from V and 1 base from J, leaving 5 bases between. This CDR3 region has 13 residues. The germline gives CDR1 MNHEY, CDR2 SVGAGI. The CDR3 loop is CASSYGAQETQYF. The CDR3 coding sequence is TGTGCCAGCAGTTACGGAGCCCAAGAGACCCAGTACTTC.

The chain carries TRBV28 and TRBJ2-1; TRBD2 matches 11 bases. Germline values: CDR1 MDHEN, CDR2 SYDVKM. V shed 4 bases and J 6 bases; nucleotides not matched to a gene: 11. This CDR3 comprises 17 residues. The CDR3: CASSSPAFSGRANEQFF. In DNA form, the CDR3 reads TGTGCCAGCAGTTCTCCAGCCTTTAGCGGGAGGGCCAATGAGCAGTTCTTC.

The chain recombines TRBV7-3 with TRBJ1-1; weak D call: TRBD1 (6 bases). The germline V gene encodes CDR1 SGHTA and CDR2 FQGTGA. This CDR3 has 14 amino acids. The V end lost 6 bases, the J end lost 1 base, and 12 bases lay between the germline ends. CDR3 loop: CASRSTGRNTEAFF. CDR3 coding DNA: TGTGCCAGCAGAAGCACAGGGAGGAACACTGAAGCTTTCTTT.

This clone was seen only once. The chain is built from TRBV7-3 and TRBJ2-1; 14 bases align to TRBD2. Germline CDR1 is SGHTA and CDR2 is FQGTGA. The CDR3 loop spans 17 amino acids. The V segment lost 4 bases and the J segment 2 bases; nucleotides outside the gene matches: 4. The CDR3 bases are TGTGCCAGCAGCTCTCGGGGACTAGCGGGAGCCTACAATGAGCAGTTCTTC. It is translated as CASSSRGLAGAYNEQFF.